One sample yielded the 18 T cell receptor beta chains listed below, sequenced in a study of Graves' ophthalmopathy and Graves' hyperthyroidism. CDR3 regions of TCR beta were amplified from RNA transcripts. HTBI primers were employed in first-round RT-PCR, then a second-round multiplex PCR followed. TCRdb itself ran the multiplex PCR reads through MiXCR, one entry per CDR3 protein. This table holds about 620,000 distinct CDR3 sequences, about 20% found once. Sequencing was carried out using peripheral blood. Receptors originate from a woman between 18 and 29 years old with stable Graves' hyperthyroidism. Some clones in this sample may be carry-over from other donors' samples.

The sample holds many counts of this clonotype. This CDR3 is CASSSDRLEEQYF. The CDR3, as DNA: TGTGCCAGCAGCTCTGACAGGCTCGAGGAGCAGTACTTC. This chain links TRBV7-9 with TRBJ2-7, with D perhaps matching TRBD1 (6 bases). The CDR3 consists of 13 residues. Germline V gene sequence: CDR1 SEHNR, CDR2 FQNEAQ (reference sequence). V lost 4 bases to trimming and J lost 7 bases, with 14 bases between them.

There are many counts of this clonotype. CDR3 bases: TGCGCCAGCAGCCAACGGACCCCCCCCAGTGATTCACCCCTCCACTTT. This encodes CASSQRTPPSDSPLHF. J is TRBJ1-6 and V is TRBV4-1, with D uncertain. The V end was cut by 2 bases, the J end by 8 bases, with 16 bases between. The CDR3 runs to 16 residues. CDR1 and CDR2 from the germline V gene are MGHRA and YSYEKL.

This clonotype was detected a few times. The chain has TRBV5-5 and TRBJ2-7; D is possibly TRBD1 (6 bases). Trimming removed 6 bases from V and 7 bases from J, with 17 bases in between. In germline, CDR1 is SGHKS, CDR2 YYEKEE (reference sequence). The length of the CDR3 is 13 residues. The CDR3 DNA follows: TGTGCCAGCATAGGGGTAGGGGGAGAGGAGCAGTACTTC. Amino acids: CASIGVGGEEQYF.

The V gene is TRBV28, the J gene TRBJ1-2; D uncertain. V lost 5 bases to trimming and J lost 3 bases, with 10 bases between them. The CDR3 totals 13 residues. From germline, CDR1 is MDHEN and CDR2 SYDVKM. The CDR3: CASSEVLDYGYTF. CDR3 DNA sequence: TGTGCCAGCAGTGAGGTGTTGGACTATGGCTACACCTTC.

CDR3 region: CASRDDGVYTEAFF. The CDR3 DNA is TGTGCCAGCAGGGACGACGGGGTCTACACTGAAGCTTTCTTT. This chain joins TRBV2 and TRBJ1-1, with D unclear. From germline, CDR1 is SNHLY and CDR2 FYNNEI. The CDR3 extends over 14 amino acids. Trimming removed 6 bases from V and 3 bases from J, with 14 bases in between.

The sample holds many counts of this clonotype. V is TRBV7-3 and J is TRBJ2-4; the D call may be TRBD1 or TRBD2 (5 bases each). CDR1 is SGHTA and CDR2 is FQGTGA in the germline V gene. CDR3 length: 13 residues. Deletions cut 2 bases from V and 11 bases from J, with 13 bases between. DNA of the CDR3: TGTGCCAGCAGCTTACTAGCTCGGGGCGTTCAGTACTTC. It is translated as CASSLLARGVQYF.

This clonotype was counted at least ten times. The chain employs TRBV12-3 or TRBV12-4 and TRBJ2-7; 10 nucleotides line up with TRBD1. The V segment lost 4 bases and the J segment 1 base; nucleotides outside the gene matches: 4. This CDR3 region has 15 residues. Here the CDR3 DNA reads TGTGCCAGCAGTTCCTGGGACAGGGGTTCCTACGAGCAGTACTTC. Protein sequence: CASSSWDRGSYEQYF.

This clonotype was observed a few times. This chain connects TRBV28 to TRBJ2-2, with TRBD1 matching over 11 bases. The CDR3 consists of 15 residues. Germline V lookup: CDR1 MDHEN, CDR2 SYDVKM. V dropped 4 bases and J dropped 6; count of bases not matched to a gene: 4. CDR3 protein: CASSSGTGGAGELFF. DNA for the CDR3: TGTGCCAGCAGTTCCGGGACAGGGGGAGCCGGGGAGCTGTTTTTT.

Remarks on this clonotype: A read error may explain this, as a much larger clone is one base away. The chain is built from TRBV7-3 and TRBJ2-2; the D gene could be TRBD1 or TRBD2 (5 bases each). CDR3 length: 15 residues. In germline, CDR1 is SGHTA, CDR2 FQGTGA. Trimming removed 4 bases at V and 5 bases at J, with 14 bases between. CDR3 sequence (DNA): TGTGCCAGCAGCTACCGGGACGGGGAGACCGGGGAGCTGTTTTTT. This translates into CASSYRDGETGELFF.

The V call is TRBV28, the J call TRBJ1-1; 10 nucleotides agree with TRBD1. CDR1 is MDHEN, CDR2 SYDVKM, per germline. CDR3 length: 13 amino acids. Trimming took 3 bases from V and 11 from J; bases not matched to a gene: 6. Here the CDR3 reads CASSLEGQGYAFF. The CDR3 DNA reads TGTGCCAGCAGTTTGGAGGGACAGGGGTATGCTTTCTTT.

This clonotype was recorded many times. This rearrangement joins TRBV6-5 to TRBJ2-4; D is perhaps TRBD2 (5 bases). V gave up 4 bases and J gave up 3 bases, with 13 bases separating them. The CDR3 loop spans 15 amino acids. Germline V gene lookup returns CDR1 MNHEY and CDR2 SVGAGI. CDR3 region: CASSSWGVIKNIQYF. In nucleotides, the CDR3 is TGTGCCAGCAGTTCATGGGGAGTGATCAAAAACATTCAGTACTTC.

This clonotype was seen a handful of times. This chain uses TRBV14 with TRBJ1-6; TRBD1 matches at 7 bases. Germline lookup yields CDR1 SGHDN and CDR2 FVKESK. V was clipped by 2 bases and J by 12 bases; unmatched bases: 7. This CDR3 spans 14 amino acids. CDR3 sequence: CASSQNAGGGPLHF. The CDR3 region has the DNA TGTGCCAGCAGCCAAAATGCAGGGGGAGGACCCCTCCACTTT.

This clonotype was detected ten times or more. V gene TRBV25-1 combines with J gene TRBJ2-7; TRBD1 might be the D (5 bases). Trimming cost V 3 bases and J 0 bases, with 6 bases left between them. The CDR3 sequence is 13 residues long. Germline V lookup: CDR1 MGHDK, CDR2 SYGVNS. The DNA for the CDR3 is TGTGCCAGCAGTGAGGACACCTCCTACGAGCAGTACTTC. Amino acids: CASSEDTSYEQYF.

The sample holds a few counts of this clonotype. The V and J genes are TRBV28 and TRBJ2-2; TRBD2 agrees at 8 bases. This CDR3 has 18 residues. V was clipped by 2 bases and J by 4 bases; unmatched bases: 12. Germline V gene lookup returns CDR1 MDHEN and CDR2 SYDVKM. CDR3 sequence: CASSLPPRGGRITGELFF. CDR3 nucleotides: TGTGCCAGCAGTTTACCCCCACGCGGGGGGCGTATCACCGGGGAGCTGTTTTTT.

This chain uses TRBV2 with TRBJ2-5; 9 bases align to TRBD2. J lost 5 bases, V lost 7 bases, and 8 bases had no gene match. Per germline, CDR1 SNHLY and CDR2 FYNNEI. The CDR3 runs 14 residues. CDR3: CASTGRGGQETQYF. The CDR3 DNA sequence: TGTGCCAGCACGGGGCGGGGGGGCCAGGAGACCCAGTACTTC. Filled out from reference TRBV2 and TRBJ2-5, the complete variable domain reads EPEVTQTPSHQVTQMGQEVILRCVPISNHLYFYWYRQILGQKVEFLVSFYNNEISEKSEIFDDQFSVERPDGSNFTLKIRSTKLEDSAMYFCASTGRGGQETQYFGPGTRLLVL.

Regarding this clonotype: As the CDR3 is not closed by the conserved phenylalanine or tryptophan, this likely results from a read error. The chain joins TRBV11-2 to TRBJ1-2; 8 bases are a match to TRBD1. With 5 bases clipped from V and 0 bases from J, the junction kept 8 bases outside the gene matches. The CDR3 covers 16 residues. Germline V gene data show CDR1 as SGHAT and CDR2 as FQNNGV. CDR3 in DNA: TGTGCCAGCAGCCCGGGACAGGCGCCAACTAACTATGGCTACACCGTC. Its translation is CASSPGQAPTNYGYTV.

Ten or more counts support this clonotype. V is TRBV28 and J is TRBJ2-3; no firm D call. From germline, CDR1 is MDHEN and CDR2 SYDVKM. The CDR3 contains 13 residues. Trimming took 9 bases from V and 4 from J, leaving 14 bases between them. The DNA for the CDR3 is TGTGCCAGTTTAGACGGTCCAGCAGATACGCAGTATTTT. This sequence encodes CASLDGPADTQYF.

Ten or more counts support this clonotype. The gene calls are TRBV6-1 and TRBJ2-5; D perhaps matches TRBD2 (5 bases). V lost 3 bases to trimming and J lost 5 bases, with 13 bases between them. The germline V gene has CDR1 MNHNS and CDR2 SASEGT. The CDR3 is 14 amino acids. The CDR3 sequence: CASSDYRGSETQYF. The CDR3 nucleotides read TGTGCCAGCAGTGACTACAGAGGGTCGGAGACCCAGTACTTC.